The 3 T cell receptor beta chains presented below share a single source sample, sequenced in a study of blood T cell repertoires in COVID-19. Profiling relied on immunoSEQ multiplex PCR, and the TCRdb table lists in-frame clones only, not all of them. This sample has about 140,000 clones, with more than 65% found just once. Sequenced input: peripheral blood. These receptors originate from a woman between 55 and 75 years old with acute or convalescent COVID-19.

This chain's CDR3 is CASSLGGGNQETQYF. CDR3 nucleotides: TGCGCCAGCAGCTTGGGGGGCGGGAACCAAGAGACCCAGTACTTC. V and J are TRBV5-1 and TRBJ2-5; perhaps TRBD2 as D (6 bases). This CDR3 is built from 15 residues. Germline assignment: CDR1 SGHRS and CDR2 YFSETQ. V shed 0 bases and J shed 0 bases, with 9 bases lying between them.

The chain combines TRBV18 with TRBJ2-1; D gene uncertain. The CDR3 length is 14 residues. V was pared by 3 bases and J by 7 bases, with 13 bases between. Germline values: CDR1 KGHSH, CDR2 LQKENI. CDR3 sequence reads: CASSPPRWLNEQFF. The CDR3 DNA reads as TGTGCCAGCTCACCCCCCCGGTGGTTAAATGAGCAGTTCTTC.

This chain connects TRBV7-9 to TRBJ1-4; D gene unclear. Between the trimmed V and J ends, which lost 3 bases and 7 bases, there was a span of 15 bases. This CDR3 is 15 amino acids long. Germline CDR1 SEHNR, CDR2 FQNEAQ (reference sequence). CDR3 in DNA: TGTGCCAGCAGCTTGGATTTGGGAGCGGGTGAAAAACTGTTTTTT. Amino acid sequence: CASSLDLGAGEKLFF.